This T cell receptor (beta chain) was sequenced in a study of CD8+ T cells in alopecia areata. Noted treatment: oral pan-JAK inhibitor, 5-10 mg twice daily. Peripheral blood and lesional scalp punch biopsies were taken from alopecia areata patients. Study-wide results and caveats: Numerous expanded lesional clones remained in scalp and blood during tofacitinib.

Per germline, CDR1 SGHTA and CDR2 FQGNSA. V was clipped by 5 bases and J by 3 bases, with 13 bases between them. The CDR3 spans 14 residues. Comments on this clone: Its cognate antigen is unknown.

The authors extracted RNA and reverse transcribed it into cDNA as the sequencing template. Profiled with immunoSEQ multiplex PCR; TCRdb holds only in-frame clones, not every one. The sample carries 200,000 to 250,000 clones, approximately 57% recorded once. This receptor was obtained from a human donor with alopecia areata. This specimen consisted of CD4+ T cells sorted from blood, obtained at week 4, from a patient treated with tofacitinib. J is TRBJ1-2 and V is TRBV7-2; tentatively, D is TRBD1 (6 bases). The CDR3 is CASSMAGAHYGYTF. The DNA for the CDR3 is TGTGCCAGCAGCATGGCAGGGGCCCACTATGGCTACACCTTC. Filled out from reference TRBV7-2 and TRBJ1-2, the complete variable domain reads GAGVSQSPSNKVTEKGKDVELRCDPISGHTALYWYRQSLGQGLEFLIYFQGNSAPDKSGLPSDRFSAERTGGSVSTLTIQRTQQEDSAVYLCASSMAGAHYGYTFGSGTRLTVV.